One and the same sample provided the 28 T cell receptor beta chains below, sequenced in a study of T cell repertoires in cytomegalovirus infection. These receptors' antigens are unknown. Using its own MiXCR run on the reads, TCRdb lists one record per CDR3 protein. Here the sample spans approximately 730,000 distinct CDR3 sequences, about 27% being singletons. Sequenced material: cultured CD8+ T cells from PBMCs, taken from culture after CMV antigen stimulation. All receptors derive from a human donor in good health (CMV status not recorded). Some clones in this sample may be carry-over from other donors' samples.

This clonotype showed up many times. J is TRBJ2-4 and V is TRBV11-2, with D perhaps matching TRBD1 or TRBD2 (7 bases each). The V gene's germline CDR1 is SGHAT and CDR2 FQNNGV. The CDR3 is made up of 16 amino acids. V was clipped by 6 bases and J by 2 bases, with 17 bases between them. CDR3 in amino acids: CASSPLRGGTKNIQYF. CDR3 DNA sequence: TGTGCCAGCAGTCCCCTCAGGGGGGGAACCAAAAACATTCAGTACTTC.

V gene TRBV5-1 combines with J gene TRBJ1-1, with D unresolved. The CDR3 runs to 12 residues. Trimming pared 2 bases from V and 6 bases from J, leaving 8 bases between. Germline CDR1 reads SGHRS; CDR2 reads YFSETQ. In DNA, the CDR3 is TGCGCCAGCAGCTTTACCTGGCCTGAAGCTTTCTTT. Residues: CASSFTWPEAFF.

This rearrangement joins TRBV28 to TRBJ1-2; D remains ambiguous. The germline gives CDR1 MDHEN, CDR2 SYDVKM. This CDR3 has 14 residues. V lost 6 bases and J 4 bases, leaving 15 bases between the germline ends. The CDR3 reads CASRPVTVIYGYTF. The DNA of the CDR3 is TGTGCCAGCAGACCTGTTACAGTAATCTATGGCTACACCTTC.

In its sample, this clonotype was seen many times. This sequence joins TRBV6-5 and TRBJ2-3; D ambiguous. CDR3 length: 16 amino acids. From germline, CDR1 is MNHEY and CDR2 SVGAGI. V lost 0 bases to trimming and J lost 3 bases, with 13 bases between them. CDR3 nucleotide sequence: TGTGCCAGCAGTTACTCGGCCTCCACTTCGACAGATACGCAGTATTTT. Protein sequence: CASSYSASTSTDTQYF.

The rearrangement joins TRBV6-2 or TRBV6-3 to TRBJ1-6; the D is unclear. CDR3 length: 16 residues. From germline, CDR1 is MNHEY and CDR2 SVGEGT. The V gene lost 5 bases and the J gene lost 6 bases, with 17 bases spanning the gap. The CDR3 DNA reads TGTGCCAGCAGTGACGGGGTCGGGAAGGGTAATTCACCCCTCCACTTT. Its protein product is CASSDGVGKGNSPLHF.

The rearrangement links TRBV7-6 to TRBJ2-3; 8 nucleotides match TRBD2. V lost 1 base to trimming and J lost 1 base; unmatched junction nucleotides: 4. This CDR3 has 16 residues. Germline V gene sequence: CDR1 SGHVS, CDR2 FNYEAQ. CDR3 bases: TGTGCCAGCAGCTTAGGAAGCGGGGGACGCACAGATACGCAGTATTTT. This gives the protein CASSLGSGGRTDTQYF.

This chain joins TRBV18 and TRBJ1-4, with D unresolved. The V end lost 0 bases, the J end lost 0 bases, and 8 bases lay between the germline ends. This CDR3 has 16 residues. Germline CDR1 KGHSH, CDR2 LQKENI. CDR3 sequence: CASSPPVAATNEKLFF. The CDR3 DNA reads TGTGCCAGCTCACCACCAGTGGCAGCAACTAATGAAAAACTGTTTTTT.

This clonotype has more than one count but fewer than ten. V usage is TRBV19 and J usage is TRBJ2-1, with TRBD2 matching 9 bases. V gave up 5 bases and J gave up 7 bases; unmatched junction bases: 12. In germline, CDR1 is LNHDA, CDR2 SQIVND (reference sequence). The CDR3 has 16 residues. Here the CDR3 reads CASSPRGRAPFNEQFF. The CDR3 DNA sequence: TGTGCCAGTAGTCCACGCGGGAGGGCCCCTTTTAATGAGCAGTTCTTC. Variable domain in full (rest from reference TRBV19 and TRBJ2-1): DGGITQSPKYLFRKEGQNVTLSCEQNLNHDAMYWYRQDPGQGLRLIYYSQIVNDFQKGDIAEGYSVSREKKESFPLTVTSAQKNPTAFYLCASSPRGRAPFNEQFFGPGTRLTVL.

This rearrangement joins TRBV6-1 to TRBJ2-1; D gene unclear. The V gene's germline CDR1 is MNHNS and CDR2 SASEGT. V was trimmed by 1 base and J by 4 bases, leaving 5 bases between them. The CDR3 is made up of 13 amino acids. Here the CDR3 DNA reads TGTGCCAGCAGTGAAGTACAGTACAATGAGCAGTTCTTC. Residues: CASSEVQYNEQFF.

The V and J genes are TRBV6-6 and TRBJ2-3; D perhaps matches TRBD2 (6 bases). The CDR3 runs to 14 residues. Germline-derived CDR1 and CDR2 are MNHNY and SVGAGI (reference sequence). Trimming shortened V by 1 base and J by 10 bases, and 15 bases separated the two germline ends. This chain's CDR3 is CASSYYQGGGAQYF. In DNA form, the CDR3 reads TGTGCCAGCAGTTACTATCAAGGTGGAGGGGCGCAGTATTTT.

CDR3 amino acids: CSVDKTGGAGELFF. CDR3 in DNA: TGCAGCGTTGATAAGACAGGGGGGGCCGGGGAGCTGTTTTTT. V is TRBV29-1 and J is TRBJ2-2; 9 nucleotides align to TRBD1. Germline V gene data show CDR1 as SQVTM and CDR2 as ANQGSEA. The CDR3 sequence is 14 residues long. J lost 6 bases, V lost 3 bases, and 5 bases had no gene match.

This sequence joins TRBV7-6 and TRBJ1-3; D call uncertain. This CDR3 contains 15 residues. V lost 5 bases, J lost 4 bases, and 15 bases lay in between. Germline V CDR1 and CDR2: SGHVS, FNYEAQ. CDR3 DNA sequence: TGTGCCAGCAGCCGCGGTGGCGTAGAGGGAAACACCATATATTTT. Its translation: CASSRGGVEGNTIYF.

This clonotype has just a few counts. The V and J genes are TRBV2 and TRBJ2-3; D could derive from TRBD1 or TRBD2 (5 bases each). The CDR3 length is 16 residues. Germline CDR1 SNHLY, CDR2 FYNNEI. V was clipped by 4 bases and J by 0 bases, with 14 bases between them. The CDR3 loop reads CASSGDLATSTDTQYF. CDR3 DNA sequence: TGTGCCAGCAGTGGGGACCTTGCCACTAGCACAGATACGCAGTATTTT.

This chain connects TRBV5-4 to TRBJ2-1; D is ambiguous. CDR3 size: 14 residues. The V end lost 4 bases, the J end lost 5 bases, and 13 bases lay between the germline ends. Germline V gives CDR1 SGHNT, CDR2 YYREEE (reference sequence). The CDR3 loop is CASSPPQGNNEQFF. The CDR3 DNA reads TGTGCCAGCAGCCCCCCCCAAGGAAACAATGAGCAGTTCTTC.

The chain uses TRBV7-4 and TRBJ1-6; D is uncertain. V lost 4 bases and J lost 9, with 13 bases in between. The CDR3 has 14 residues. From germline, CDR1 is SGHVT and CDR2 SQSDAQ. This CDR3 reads CASSSDFIISPLHF. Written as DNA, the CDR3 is TGTGCCAGCAGCTCGGATTTCATTATTTCACCCCTCCACTTT.

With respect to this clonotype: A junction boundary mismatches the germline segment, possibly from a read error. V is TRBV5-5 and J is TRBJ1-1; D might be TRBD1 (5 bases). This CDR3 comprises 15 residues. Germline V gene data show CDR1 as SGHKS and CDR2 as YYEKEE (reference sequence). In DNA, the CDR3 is TGTGCCAGCAACTTGGATCGGGGCGGATTGACTGAAGCTTTCTTT. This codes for CASNLDRGGLTEAFF. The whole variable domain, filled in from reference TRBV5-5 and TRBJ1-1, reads DAGVTQSPTHLIKTRGQQVTLRCSPISGHKSVSWYQQVLGQGPQFIFQYYEKEERGRGNFPDRFSARQFPNYSSELNVNALLLGDSALYLCASNLDRGGLTEAFFGQGTRLTVV.

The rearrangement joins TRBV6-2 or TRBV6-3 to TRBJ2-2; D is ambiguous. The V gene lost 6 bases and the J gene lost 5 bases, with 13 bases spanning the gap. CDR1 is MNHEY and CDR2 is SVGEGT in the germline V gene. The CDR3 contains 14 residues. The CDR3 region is CASSLRQYTGELFF. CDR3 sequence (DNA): TGTGCCAGCAGCCTTAGGCAGTATACCGGGGAGCTGTTTTTT.

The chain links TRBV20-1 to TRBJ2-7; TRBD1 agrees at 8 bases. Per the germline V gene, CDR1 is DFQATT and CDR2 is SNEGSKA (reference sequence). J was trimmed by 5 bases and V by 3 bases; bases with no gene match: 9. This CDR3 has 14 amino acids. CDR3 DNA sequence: TGCAGTGCTAGTCCGTCGACAGGGGAGGACGAGCAGTACTTC. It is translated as CSASPSTGEDEQYF.

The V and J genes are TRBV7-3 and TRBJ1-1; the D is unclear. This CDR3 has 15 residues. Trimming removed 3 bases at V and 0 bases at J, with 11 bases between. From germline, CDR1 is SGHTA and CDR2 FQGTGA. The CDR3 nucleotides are TGTGCCAGCAGCTTTCTTCGGCGGATGAACACTGAAGCTTTCTTT. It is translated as CASSFLRRMNTEAFF.

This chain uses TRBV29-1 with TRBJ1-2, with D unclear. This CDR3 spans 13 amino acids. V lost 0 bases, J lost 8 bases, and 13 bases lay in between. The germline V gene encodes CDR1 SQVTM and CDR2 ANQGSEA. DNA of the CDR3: TGCAGCGTTGAAGATCGGAGAGGCCTCGGCTACACCTTC. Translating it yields CSVEDRRGLGYTF. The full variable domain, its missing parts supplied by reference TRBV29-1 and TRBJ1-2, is SAVISQKPSRDICQRGTSLTIQCQVDSQVTMMFWYRQQPGQSLTLIATANQGSEATYESGFVIDKFPISRPNLTFSTLTVSNMSPEDSSIYLCSVEDRRGLGYTFGSGTRLTVV.

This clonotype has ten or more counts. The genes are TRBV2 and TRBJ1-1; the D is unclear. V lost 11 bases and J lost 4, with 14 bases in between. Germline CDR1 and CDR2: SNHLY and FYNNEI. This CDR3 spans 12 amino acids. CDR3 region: CASKGRPTEAFF. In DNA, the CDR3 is TGTGCCTCAAAAGGTCGTCCCACTGAAGCTTTCTTT.

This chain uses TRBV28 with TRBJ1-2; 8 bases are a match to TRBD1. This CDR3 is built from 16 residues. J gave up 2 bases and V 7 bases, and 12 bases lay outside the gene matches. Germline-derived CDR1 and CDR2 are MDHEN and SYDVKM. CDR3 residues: CASTPRQGLINYGYTF. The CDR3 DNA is TGTGCCAGCACCCCCCGACAGGGGCTTATAAACTATGGCTACACCTTC.

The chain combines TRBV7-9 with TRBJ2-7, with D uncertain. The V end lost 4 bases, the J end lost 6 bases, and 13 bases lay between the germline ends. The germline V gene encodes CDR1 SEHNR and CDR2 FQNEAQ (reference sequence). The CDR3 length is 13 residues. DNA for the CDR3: TGTGCCAGCAGCTCGGAGTGGAGAGGCGAGCAGTACGTC. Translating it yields CASSSEWRGEQYV.

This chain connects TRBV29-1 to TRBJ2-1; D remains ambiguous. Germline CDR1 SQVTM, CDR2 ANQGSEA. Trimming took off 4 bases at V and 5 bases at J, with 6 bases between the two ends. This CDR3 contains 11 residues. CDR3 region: CSVVGNNEQFF. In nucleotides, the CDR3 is TGCAGCGTTGTTGGGAACAATGAGCAGTTCTTC.

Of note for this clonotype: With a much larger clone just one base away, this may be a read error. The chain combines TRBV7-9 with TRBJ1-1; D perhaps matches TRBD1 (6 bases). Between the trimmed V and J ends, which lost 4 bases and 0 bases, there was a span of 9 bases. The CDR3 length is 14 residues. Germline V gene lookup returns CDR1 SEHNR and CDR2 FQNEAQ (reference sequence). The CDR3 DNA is TGTGCCAGCAGCTCGGGACACATGAACACTGAAGCTTTCTTT. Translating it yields CASSSGHMNTEAFF.

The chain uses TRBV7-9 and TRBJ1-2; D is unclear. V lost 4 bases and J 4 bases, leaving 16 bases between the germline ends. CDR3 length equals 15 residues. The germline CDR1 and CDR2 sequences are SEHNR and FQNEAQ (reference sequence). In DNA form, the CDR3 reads TGTGCCAGCAGCTCAGGAGAAGCGGTCACCTATGGCTACACCTTC. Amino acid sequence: CASSSGEAVTYGYTF. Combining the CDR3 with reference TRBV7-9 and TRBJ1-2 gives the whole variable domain DTGVSQNPRHKITKRGQNVTFRCDPISEHNRLYWYRQTLGQGPEFLTYFQNEAQLEKSRLLSDRFSAERPKGSFSTLEIQRTEQGDSAMYLCASSSGEAVTYGYTFGSGTRLTVV.

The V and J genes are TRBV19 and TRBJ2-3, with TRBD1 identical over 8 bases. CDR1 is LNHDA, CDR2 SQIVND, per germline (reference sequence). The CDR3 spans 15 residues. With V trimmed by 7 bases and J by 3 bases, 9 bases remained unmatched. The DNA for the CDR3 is TGTGCCAGTATGAGTCTCAGGGGGCGAACAGATACGCAGTATTTT. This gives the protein CASMSLRGRTDTQYF.

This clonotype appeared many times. The CDR3 reads CASSSEARNTEAFF. CDR3 in DNA: TGTGCCAGCAGCTCTGAGGCTCGGAACACTGAAGCTTTCTTT. The chain has TRBV7-6 and TRBJ1-1; D remains ambiguous. The CDR3 has 14 amino acids. V shed 4 bases and J shed 1 base, with 10 bases lying between them. Per the germline V gene, CDR1 is SGHVS and CDR2 is FNYEAQ.